One sample yielded the 28 T cell receptor beta chains listed below, sequenced in a study of blood T cell repertoires in COVID-19 (dated by TCRdb to between 2020 and 2021). The library was generated by the immunoSEQ multiplex PCR assay. TCRdb obtained this table from immuneACCESS and retained in-frame rearrangements with V and J assigned. These tables miss some clones; where compared with another copy, unresolved V genes account for less than half of the shortfall, and the remainder is unexplained. The sample profile shows approximately 340,000 clones; over 80% of them were found once. The ten most abundant clones make up 9.5% to 10% of the sample. Input material: peripheral blood. These TCRs come from a man aged 25 to 45 with COVID-19, enrolled during active disease.

The chain carries TRBV7-2 and TRBJ2-7; D is undetermined. Germline V gene data show CDR1 as SGHTA and CDR2 as FQGNSA. The CDR3 is made up of 14 amino acids. The V end was cut by 2 bases, the J end by 0 bases, with 8 bases between. The CDR3 loop reads CASSLRESSYEQYF. DNA of the CDR3: TGTGCCAGCAGCTTAAGAGAAAGCTCCTACGAGCAGTACTTC.

The chain combines TRBV27 with TRBJ2-1; D is perhaps TRBD1 (8 bases). The germline V and J ends were trimmed by 6 bases and 0 bases, with 21 bases remaining between them. The germline gives CDR1 MNHEY, CDR2 SMNVEV (reference sequence). The CDR3 contains 18 residues. As DNA, the CDR3 is TGTGCCAGCAGGATTAACACAGGGGGACTAAGCTCCTACAATGAGCAGTTCTTC. It yields the protein CASRINTGGLSSYNEQFF.

V is TRBV27 and J is TRBJ2-2; no reliable D call. Per the germline V gene, CDR1 is MNHEY and CDR2 is SMNVEV (reference sequence). This CDR3 region has 14 residues. V gave up 10 bases and J gave up 6 bases, with 18 bases separating them. CDR3 DNA sequence: TGTGCCACCAGCTTGATGAGTGTCGCCGGGGAGCTGTTTTTT. This gives the protein CATSLMSVAGELFF.

Comments on this clone: At the DNA level, this CDR3 is encoded by other sequences in the same sample as well. The CDR3 reads CASSFRDRDNSPLHF. As DNA, the CDR3 is TGTGCCAGCAGTTTTCGGGACAGGGACAATTCACCCCTCCACTTT. The chain uses TRBV7-6 and TRBJ1-6, with 9 bases aligning to TRBD1. This CDR3 region has 15 residues. The junction had 7 bases not matched to a gene; V was cut back by 6 bases and J by 7 bases. CDR1 is SGHVS, CDR2 FNYEAQ, per germline. Using reference TRBV7-6 and TRBJ1-6 for the parts outside the CDR3, the full variable domain is GAGVSQSPRYKVTKRGQDVALRCDPISGHVSLYWYRQALGQGPEFLTYFNYEAQQDKSGLPNDRFSAERPEGSISTLTIQRTEQRDSAMYRCASSFRDRDNSPLHFGNGTRLTVT.

This sequence joins TRBV5-1 and TRBJ2-2; tentative D call: TRBD1 (7 bases). The CDR3 spans 17 residues. Looked up from germline, CDR1 is SGHRS and CDR2 is YFSETQ. Between the trimmed V and J ends, which lost 4 bases and 4 bases, there was a span of 20 bases. Here the CDR3 reads CASSIGGTVYSTGELFF. The CDR3 DNA sequence: TGCGCCAGCAGCATAGGAGGGACAGTTTACTCCACCGGGGAGCTGTTTTTT.

The CDR3 bases are TGTGCCAGCAGTCTGATCGGCAATGAGCAGTTCTTC. Residues: CASSLIGNEQFF. The chain combines TRBV6-5 with TRBJ2-1; D gene unclear. The germline V gene has CDR1 MNHEY and CDR2 SVGAGI. The CDR3 length is 12 residues. With 5 bases removed from V and 6 bases from J, the gap between germline ends came to 8 bases.

The rearrangement links TRBV5-1 to TRBJ2-7; D perhaps matches TRBD1 (6 bases). This CDR3 region has 15 residues. CDR1 is SGHRS, CDR2 YFSETQ, per germline. With 4 bases removed from V and 0 bases from J, the gap between germline ends came to 14 bases. CDR3 amino acids: CASSLNRVSSYEQYF. Written as DNA, the CDR3 is TGCGCCAGCAGCCTGAACAGGGTTAGCTCCTACGAGCAGTACTTC.

The chain recombines TRBV3-1 (or the pseudogene TRBV3-2) with TRBJ2-7, with unresolved D. The CDR3 length is 12 residues. V dropped 1 base and J dropped 4 bases, with 5 bases sitting between them. The germline gives CDR1 LGHDT, CDR2 YNNKEL (reference sequence). CDR3 in DNA: TGTGCCAGCAGCCAAGGCGGATACGAGCAGTACTTC. It encodes CASSQGGYEQYF.

This chain joins TRBV5-1 and TRBJ2-2, with D possibly TRBD1 on 5 matching bases. Trimming pared 6 bases from V and 2 bases from J, leaving 11 bases between. Germline V lookup: CDR1 SGHRS, CDR2 YFSETQ. This CDR3 has 14 amino acids. The CDR3 sequence is CASTRTPNTGELFF. DNA of the CDR3: TGCGCCAGCACCCGGACACCTAACACCGGGGAGCTGTTTTTT.

This clone was counted between two and nine times. The CDR3 nucleotides are TGTGCCTCCCAGTTTTTTAATTCACCCCTCCACTTT. Amino acid sequence: CASQFFNSPLHF. V and J are TRBV19 and TRBJ1-6; D remains ambiguous. V dropped 11 bases and J dropped 6 bases, with 11 bases sitting between them. CDR1 is LNHDA and CDR2 is SQIVND in the germline V gene (reference sequence). The CDR3 consists of 12 residues.

The chain couples TRBV10-3 to TRBJ2-7; 9 bases fit TRBD1. CDR3 length: 14 amino acids. Germline-derived CDR1 and CDR2 are ENHRY and SYGVKD. V dropped 5 bases and J dropped 1; count of bases not matched to a gene: 3. The CDR3 DNA reads as TGTGCCATCAGTACGGGACAGGGATCCTACGAGCAGTACTTC. Amino acids: CAISTGQGSYEQYF.

This chain joins TRBV4-1 and TRBJ1-2; 8 bases agree with TRBD1. The CDR3 totals 14 residues. Looked up from germline, CDR1 is MGHRA and CDR2 is YSYEKL. The ends lost 5 bases at V and 4 bases at J; junction bases unmatched: 6. The CDR3 loop is CASSSRGRSYGYTF. The CDR3 bases are TGCGCCAGCAGCTCCAGGGGGCGCAGCTATGGCTACACCTTC.

The chain has TRBV18 and TRBJ1-5; TRBD1 matches at 10 bases. Germline V gene data show CDR1 as KGHSH and CDR2 as LQKENI. Trimming at V came to 4 bases and at J to 8 bases, leaving 2 bases not matched to a gene. The CDR3 consists of 13 residues. The DNA of the CDR3 is TGTGCCAGCTCACAGGACAGGGGGGAGCCCCAGCATTTT. This gives the protein CASSQDRGEPQHF.

J is TRBJ2-1 and V is TRBV10-3; 12 positions agree with TRBD1. Germline CDR1 ENHRY, CDR2 SYGVKD. V was pared by 7 bases and J by 8 bases, with 12 bases of the junction left unmatched. The CDR3 extends over 16 amino acids. CDR3 bases: TGTGCCATCAACTCACCCGGGGGACAGGGGGCCTATGAGCAGTTCTTC. It specifies CAINSPGGQGAYEQFF.

This chain uses TRBV9 with TRBJ2-3, with a possible D match to TRBD1 (6 bases). The germline V and J ends were trimmed by 3 bases and 0 bases, with 11 bases remaining between them. This CDR3 is built from 15 residues. In germline, CDR1 is SGDLS, CDR2 YYNGEE. The CDR3 DNA is TGTGCCAGCAGCGAGAGGGGGATCAGCACAGATACGCAGTATTTT. Encoded protein: CASSERGISTDTQYF.

V usage is TRBV19 and J usage is TRBJ1-2; 9 nucleotides agree with TRBD1. The V segment lost 1 base and the J segment 6 bases; nucleotides outside the gene matches: 3. The CDR3 is 14 residues long. Per the germline V gene, CDR1 is LNHDA and CDR2 is SQIVND (reference sequence). CDR3 residues: CASSIATGGDGYTF. The CDR3 DNA is TGTGCCAGTAGTATAGCAACAGGGGGCGATGGCTACACCTTC.

The chain recombines TRBV30 with TRBJ2-7; 11 bases line up with TRBD2. J gave up 2 bases and V 2 bases, and 5 bases lay outside the gene matches. The CDR3 is made up of 15 amino acids. Germline lookup yields CDR1 GTSNPN and CDR2 SVGIG (reference sequence). In nucleotides, the CDR3 is TGTGCCTGGAGTTTCTTAGCGGGAGGGCCCTACGAGCAGTACTTC. Protein: CAWSFLAGGPYEQYF.

The rearrangement joins TRBV10-3 to TRBJ2-2; maybe TRBD1 (5 bases). CDR3 size: 15 residues. Trimming left V 0 bases short and J 0 bases short, with 5 bases between. Per germline, CDR1 ENHRY and CDR2 SYGVKD. CDR3 region: CAISESTANTGELFF. The CDR3 DNA reads as TGTGCCATCAGTGAGTCGACAGCGAACACCGGGGAGCTGTTTTTT.

V usage is TRBV5-6 and J usage is TRBJ2-6; weak D call: TRBD1 (5 bases). The germline V and J ends were trimmed by 5 bases and 0 bases, with 18 bases remaining between them. Germline V gene lookup returns CDR1 SGHDT and CDR2 YYEEEE. This CDR3 comprises 18 residues. CDR3 protein: CASSYYRYRFSGANVLTF. CDR3 bases: TGTGCCAGCAGTTATTATCGCTACAGGTTCTCTGGGGCCAACGTCCTGACTTTC.

This chain's CDR3 is CASSTGPYNEQFF. The CDR3, as DNA: TGTGCCAGCAGCACGGGTCCCTACAATGAGCAGTTCTTC. The chain has TRBV12-3 or TRBV12-4 and TRBJ2-1; D not resolved. Trimming left V 6 bases short and J 2 bases short, with 8 bases between. This CDR3 comprises 13 residues.

The gene calls are TRBV4-3 and TRBJ2-6; a possible D gene is TRBD2 (6 bases). The CDR3 is 15 amino acids. V lost 4 bases to trimming and J lost 3 bases, with 10 bases between them. Germline CDR1 reads LGHNA; CDR2 reads YSLEER. The CDR3, as DNA: TGCGCCAGCAGCCCGGGACTGCGTGGGGCCAACGTCCTGACTTTC. Protein sequence: CASSPGLRGANVLTF.

The V gene is TRBV7-2, the J gene TRBJ1-5, with 8 bases matching TRBD1. Germline V gene data show CDR1 as SGHTA and CDR2 as FQGNSA. Trimming removed 1 base from V and 5 bases from J; junction bases left unmatched: 7. CDR3 length equals 16 residues. CDR3 sequence: CASSLEGRGLDQPQHF. DNA for the CDR3: TGTGCCAGCAGCTTAGAGGGCAGGGGGCTGGATCAGCCCCAGCATTTT.

The chain joins TRBV5-1 to TRBJ1-1, with a weak D call TRBD1 (6 bases). Between the trimmed V and J ends, which lost 2 bases and 1 base, there was a span of 12 bases. The germline V gene encodes CDR1 SGHRS and CDR2 YFSETQ. The CDR3 runs to 15 residues. The CDR3 here is CASSFSGEGNTEAFF. CDR3 sequence (DNA): TGCGCCAGCAGCTTCTCAGGGGAAGGGAACACTGAAGCTTTCTTT.

V gene TRBV7-9 combines with J gene TRBJ2-1; no reliable D call. Germline CDR1 SEHNR, CDR2 FQNEAQ (reference sequence). Trimming cost V 5 bases and J 9 bases, with 17 bases left between them. This CDR3 is 14 amino acids long. CDR3 nucleotides: TGTGCCAGCAGCGTAGGTGGTAGCCTGCCTGAGCAGTTCTTC. As protein: CASSVGGSLPEQFF. The entire variable domain, with the rest obtained from reference TRBV7-9 and TRBJ2-1, is as follows: DTGVSQNPRHKITKRGQNVTFRCDPISEHNRLYWYRQTLGQGPEFLTYFQNEAQLEKSRLLSDRFSAERPKGSFSTLEIQRTEQGDSAMYLCASSVGGSLPEQFFGPGTRLTVL.

In the case of this clone: The DNA is omitted, as the CDR3 cannot be located on it reliably, and the CDR3 follows TCRdb's listing. The genes are TRBV12-3 or TRBV12-4 and TRBJ2-7; the table assigns TRBD1, which was not confirmed against the DNA. Counting both end residues, the CDR3 totals 12 amino acids. The CDR3: CASSWALGSPYF.

The chain has TRBV29-1 and TRBJ2-5; weak D call: TRBD1 (6 bases). This CDR3 is built from 13 residues. Trimming stripped 6 bases from V and 2 bases from J, with 13 bases between. From germline, CDR1 is SQVTM and CDR2 ANQGSEA. DNA of the CDR3: TGCAGCGTCGAGGGGGACAAACAAGAGACCCAGTACTTC. Translated, it gives CSVEGDKQETQYF.

V gene TRBV10-3 combines with J gene TRBJ2-2; 7 nucleotides match TRBD2. This CDR3 is built from 15 residues. With V trimmed by 6 bases and J by 0 bases, 4 bases remained unmatched. The germline gives CDR1 ENHRY, CDR2 SYGVKD. In nucleotides, the CDR3 is TGTGCCATCAGCGGGGAGGGGCCGAACACCGGGGAGCTGTTTTTT. Translation: CAISGEGPNTGELFF.

This clone showed up just once. The V and J genes are TRBV5-6 and TRBJ1-3; 7 bases align to TRBD1. Looked up from germline, CDR1 is SGHDT and CDR2 is YYEEEE. J gave up 1 base and V 3 bases, and 7 bases lay outside the gene matches. This CDR3 spans 16 amino acids. CDR3 bases: TGTGCCAGCAGCTACCTACGGACAGGATCTGGAAACACCATATATTTT. This translates into CASSYLRTGSGNTIYF.